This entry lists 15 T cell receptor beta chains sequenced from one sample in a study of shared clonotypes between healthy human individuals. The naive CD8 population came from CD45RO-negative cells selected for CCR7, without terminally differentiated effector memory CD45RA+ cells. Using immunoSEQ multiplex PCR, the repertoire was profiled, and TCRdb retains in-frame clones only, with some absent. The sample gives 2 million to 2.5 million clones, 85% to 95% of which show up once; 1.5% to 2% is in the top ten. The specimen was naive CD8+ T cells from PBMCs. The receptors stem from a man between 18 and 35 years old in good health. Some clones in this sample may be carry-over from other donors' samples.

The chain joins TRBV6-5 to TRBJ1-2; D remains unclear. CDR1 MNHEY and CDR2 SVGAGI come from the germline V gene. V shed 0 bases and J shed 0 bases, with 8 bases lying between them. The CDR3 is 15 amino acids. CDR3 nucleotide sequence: TGTGCCAGCAGTTACTCGTACAGAACTAACTATGGCTACACCTTC. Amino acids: CASSYSYRTNYGYTF.

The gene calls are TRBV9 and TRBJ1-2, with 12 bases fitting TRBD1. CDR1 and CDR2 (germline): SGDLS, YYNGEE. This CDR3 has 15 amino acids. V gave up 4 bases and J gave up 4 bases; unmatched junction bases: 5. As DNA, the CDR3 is TGTGCCAGCAGCAGACCGGGACAGGGGGCCTATGGCTACACCTTC. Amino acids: CASSRPGQGAYGYTF.

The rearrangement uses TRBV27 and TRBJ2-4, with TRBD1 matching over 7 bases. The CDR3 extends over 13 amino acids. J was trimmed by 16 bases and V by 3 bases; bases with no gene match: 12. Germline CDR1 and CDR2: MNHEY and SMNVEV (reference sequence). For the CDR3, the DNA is TGTGCCAGCAGTTTGATGGGACAGCCTCCTGATTACTTC. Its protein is CASSLMGQPPDYF.

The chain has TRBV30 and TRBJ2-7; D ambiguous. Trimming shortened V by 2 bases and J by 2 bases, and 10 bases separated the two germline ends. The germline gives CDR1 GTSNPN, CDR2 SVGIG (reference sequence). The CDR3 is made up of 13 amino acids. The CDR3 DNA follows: TGTGCCTGGAGTTTGGTAGCCGCCTACGAGCAGTACTTC. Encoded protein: CAWSLVAAYEQYF.

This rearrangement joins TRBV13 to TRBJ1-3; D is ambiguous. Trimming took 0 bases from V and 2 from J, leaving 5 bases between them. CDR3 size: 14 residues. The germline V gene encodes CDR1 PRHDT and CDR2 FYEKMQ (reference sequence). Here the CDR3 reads CASSLGEPGNTIYF. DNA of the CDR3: TGTGCCAGCAGCTTAGGCGAGCCTGGAAACACCATATATTTT.

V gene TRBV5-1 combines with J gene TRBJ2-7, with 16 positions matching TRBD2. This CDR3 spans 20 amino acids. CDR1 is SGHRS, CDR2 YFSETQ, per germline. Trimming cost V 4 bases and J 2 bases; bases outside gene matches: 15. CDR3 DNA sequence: TGCGCCAGCAGCCCGCAACCGGGACTAGCGGGAGGGCCCCCGGCCTACGAGCAGTACTTC. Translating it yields CASSPQPGLAGGPPAYEQYF.

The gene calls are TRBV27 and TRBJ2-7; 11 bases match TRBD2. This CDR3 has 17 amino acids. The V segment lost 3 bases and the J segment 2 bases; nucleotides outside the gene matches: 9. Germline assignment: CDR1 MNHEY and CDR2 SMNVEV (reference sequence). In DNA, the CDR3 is TGTGCCAGCAGTTTTTCCCTGACTAGCGGGGTGACCTACGAGCAGTACTTC. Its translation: CASSFSLTSGVTYEQYF.

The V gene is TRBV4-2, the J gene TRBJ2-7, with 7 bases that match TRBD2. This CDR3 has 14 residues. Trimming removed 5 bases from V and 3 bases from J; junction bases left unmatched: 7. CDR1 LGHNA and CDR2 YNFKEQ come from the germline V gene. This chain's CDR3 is CASSFGLADYEQYF. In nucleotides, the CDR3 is TGTGCCAGCAGCTTCGGGCTAGCGGACTACGAGCAGTACTTC.

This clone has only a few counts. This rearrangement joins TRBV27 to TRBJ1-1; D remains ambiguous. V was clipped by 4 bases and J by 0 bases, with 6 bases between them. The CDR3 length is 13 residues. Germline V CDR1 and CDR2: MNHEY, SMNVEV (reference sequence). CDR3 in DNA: TGTGCCAGCAGTTGGCAGTTGAACACTGAAGCTTTCTTT. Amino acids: CASSWQLNTEAFF.

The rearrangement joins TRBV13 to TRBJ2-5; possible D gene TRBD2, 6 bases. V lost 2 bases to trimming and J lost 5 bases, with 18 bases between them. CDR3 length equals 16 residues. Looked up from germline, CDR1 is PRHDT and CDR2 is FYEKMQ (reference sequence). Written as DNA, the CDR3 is TGTGCCAGCAGCTTACTAGGAGGGTACCCTCTGGAGACCCAGTACTTC. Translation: CASSLLGGYPLETQYF.

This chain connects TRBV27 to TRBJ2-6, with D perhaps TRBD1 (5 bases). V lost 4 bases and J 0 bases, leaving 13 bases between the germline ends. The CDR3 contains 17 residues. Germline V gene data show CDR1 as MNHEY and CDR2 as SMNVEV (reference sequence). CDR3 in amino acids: CASSSQTGHSGANVLTF. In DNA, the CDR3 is TGTGCCAGCAGTTCACAAACAGGACACTCTGGGGCCAACGTCCTGACTTTC.

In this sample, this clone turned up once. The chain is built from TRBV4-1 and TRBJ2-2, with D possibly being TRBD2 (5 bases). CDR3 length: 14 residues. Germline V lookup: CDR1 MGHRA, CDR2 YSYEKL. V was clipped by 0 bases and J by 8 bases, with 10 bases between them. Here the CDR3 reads CASSQDVGNGELFF. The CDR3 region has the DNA TGCGCCAGCAGCCAAGATGTCGGGAATGGGGAGCTGTTTTTT.

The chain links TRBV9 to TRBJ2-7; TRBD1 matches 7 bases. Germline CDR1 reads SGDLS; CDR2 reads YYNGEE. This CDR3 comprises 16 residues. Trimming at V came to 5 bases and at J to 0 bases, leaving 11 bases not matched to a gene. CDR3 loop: CASSNTRGQSSYEQYF. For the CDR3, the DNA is TGTGCCAGCAGTAATACCCGGGGACAGAGCTCCTACGAGCAGTACTTC.

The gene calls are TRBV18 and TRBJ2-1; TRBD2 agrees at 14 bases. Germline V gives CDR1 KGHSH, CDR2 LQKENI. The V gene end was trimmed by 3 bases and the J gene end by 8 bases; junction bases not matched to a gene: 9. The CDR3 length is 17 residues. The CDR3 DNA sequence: TGTGCCAGCTCACCTGGGACTAGCGGGAGTTGGAACCATGAGCAGTTCTTC. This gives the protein CASSPGTSGSWNHEQFF.

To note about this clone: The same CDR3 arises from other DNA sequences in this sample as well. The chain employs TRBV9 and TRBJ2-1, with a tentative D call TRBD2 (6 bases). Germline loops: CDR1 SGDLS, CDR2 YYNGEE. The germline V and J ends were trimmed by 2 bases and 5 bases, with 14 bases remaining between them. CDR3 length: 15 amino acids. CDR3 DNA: TGTGCCAGCAGCGTCACCAGCGGGTTAGACAATGAGCAGTTCTTC. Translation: CASSVTSGLDNEQFF.